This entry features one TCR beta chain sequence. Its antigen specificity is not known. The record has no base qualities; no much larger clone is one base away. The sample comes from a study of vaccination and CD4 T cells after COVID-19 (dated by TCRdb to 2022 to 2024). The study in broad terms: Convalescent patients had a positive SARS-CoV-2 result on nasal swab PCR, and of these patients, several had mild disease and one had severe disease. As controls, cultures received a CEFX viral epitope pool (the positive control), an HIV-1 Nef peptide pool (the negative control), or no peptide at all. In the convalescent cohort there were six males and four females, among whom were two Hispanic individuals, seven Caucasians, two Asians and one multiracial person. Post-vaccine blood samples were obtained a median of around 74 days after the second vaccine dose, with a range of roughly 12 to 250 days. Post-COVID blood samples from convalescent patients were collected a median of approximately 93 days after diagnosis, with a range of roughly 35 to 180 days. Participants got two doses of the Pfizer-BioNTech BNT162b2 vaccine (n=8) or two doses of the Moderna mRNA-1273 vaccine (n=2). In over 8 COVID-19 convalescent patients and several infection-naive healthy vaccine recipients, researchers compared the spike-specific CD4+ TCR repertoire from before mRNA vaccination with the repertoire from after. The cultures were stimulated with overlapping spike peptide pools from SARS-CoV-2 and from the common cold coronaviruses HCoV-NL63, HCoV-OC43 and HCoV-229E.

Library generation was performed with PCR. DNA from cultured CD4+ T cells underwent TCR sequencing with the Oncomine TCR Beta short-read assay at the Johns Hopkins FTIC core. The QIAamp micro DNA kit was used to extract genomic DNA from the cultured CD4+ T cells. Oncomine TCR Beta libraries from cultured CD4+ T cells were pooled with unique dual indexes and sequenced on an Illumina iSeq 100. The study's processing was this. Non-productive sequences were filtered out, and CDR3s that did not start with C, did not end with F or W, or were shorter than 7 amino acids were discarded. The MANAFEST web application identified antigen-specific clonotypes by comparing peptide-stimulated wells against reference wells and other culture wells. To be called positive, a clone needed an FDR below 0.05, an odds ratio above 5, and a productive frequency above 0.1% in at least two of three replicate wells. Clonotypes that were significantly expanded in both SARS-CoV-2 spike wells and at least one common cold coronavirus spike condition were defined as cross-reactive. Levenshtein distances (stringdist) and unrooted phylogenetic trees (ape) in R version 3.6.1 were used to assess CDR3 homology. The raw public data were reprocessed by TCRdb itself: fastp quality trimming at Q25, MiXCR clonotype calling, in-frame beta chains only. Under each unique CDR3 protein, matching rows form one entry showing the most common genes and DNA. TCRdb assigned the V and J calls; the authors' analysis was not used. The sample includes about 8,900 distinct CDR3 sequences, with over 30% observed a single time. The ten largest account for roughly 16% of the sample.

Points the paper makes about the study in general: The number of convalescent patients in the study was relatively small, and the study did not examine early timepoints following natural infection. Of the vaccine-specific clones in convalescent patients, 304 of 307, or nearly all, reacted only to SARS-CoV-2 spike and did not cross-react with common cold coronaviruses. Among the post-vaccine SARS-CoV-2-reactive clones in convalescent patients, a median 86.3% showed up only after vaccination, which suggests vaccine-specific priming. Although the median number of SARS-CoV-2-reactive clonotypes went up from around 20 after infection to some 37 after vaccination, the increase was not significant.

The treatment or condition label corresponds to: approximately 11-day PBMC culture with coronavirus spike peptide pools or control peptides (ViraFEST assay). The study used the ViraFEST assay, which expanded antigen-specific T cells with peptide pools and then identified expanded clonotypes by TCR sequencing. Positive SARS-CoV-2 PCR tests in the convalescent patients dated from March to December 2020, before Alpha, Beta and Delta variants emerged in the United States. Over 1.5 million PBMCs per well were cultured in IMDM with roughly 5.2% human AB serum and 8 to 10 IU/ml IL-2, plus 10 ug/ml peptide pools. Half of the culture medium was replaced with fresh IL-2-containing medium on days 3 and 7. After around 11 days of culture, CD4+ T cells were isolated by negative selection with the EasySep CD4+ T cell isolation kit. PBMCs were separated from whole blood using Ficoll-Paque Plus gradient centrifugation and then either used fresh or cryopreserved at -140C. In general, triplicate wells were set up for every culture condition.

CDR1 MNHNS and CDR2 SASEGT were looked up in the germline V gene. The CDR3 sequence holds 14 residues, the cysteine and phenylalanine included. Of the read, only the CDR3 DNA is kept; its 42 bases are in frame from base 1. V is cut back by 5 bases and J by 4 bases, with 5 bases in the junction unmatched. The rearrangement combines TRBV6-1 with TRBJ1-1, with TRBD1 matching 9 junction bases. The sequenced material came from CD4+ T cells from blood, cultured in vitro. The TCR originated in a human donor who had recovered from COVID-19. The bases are TGTGCCAGCAGTAATATACAGGGGGCCACTGAAGCTTTCTTT. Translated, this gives CASSNIQGATEAFF.